The present T cell receptor (beta chain) was sequenced within a study of identical twins' blood T cells. Germline-derived CDR1 and CDR2 are SQVTM and ANQGSEA. The CDR3 is made up of 12 amino acids, end residues included. TCRdb used MiXCR to reprocess the 5' RACE reads, holding one entry per CDR3 protein. The repertoire holds 400,000 or so distinct CDR3 sequences, with roughly 30% as singletons. This clonotype was recorded many times. The limits of the CDR3 on the DNA are not certain, so only TCRdb's listed CDR3 is given. Specimen: PBMCs. The rearrangement links TRBV29-1 to TRBJ1-1. This TCR derives from a woman between 18 and 55 years old in good health. The CDR3 loop is CSVSLRDTEAFF.